Shown below are 10 T cell receptor beta chains from a single sample sequenced in a study of blood T cell repertoires in COVID-19. Generated by immunoSEQ multiplex PCR, the TCRdb table keeps only in-frame clones and is missing some. The sample has about 400,000 clones; nearly 90% are singletons. Sequencing input: PBMCs or T cells enriched from blood (not recorded which). Source of these receptors: a woman aged 18-29 years with acute COVID-19.

This sequence joins TRBV4-1 and TRBJ2-1; D not resolved. Per the germline V gene, CDR1 is MGHRA and CDR2 is YSYEKL. The CDR3 totals 18 residues. V dropped 1 base and J dropped 8 bases, with 24 bases sitting between them. The CDR3, as DNA: TGCGCCAGCAGCCAAGGCTTCGGTGATGCCACCGTGCTCGATGAGCAGTTCTTC. It is translated as CASSQGFGDATVLDEQFF.

This clone was seen just once. V gene TRBV6-5 combines with J gene TRBJ1-5, with D tentatively TRBD1 (6 bases). There are 15 residues in the CDR3. V shed 6 bases and J shed 6 bases, with 18 bases lying between them. Germline V gene data show CDR1 as MNHEY and CDR2 as SVGAGI. This CDR3 is CASRRTDGTRQPQHF. The CDR3 coding sequence is TGTGCCAGCAGAAGAACAGACGGGACACGTCAGCCCCAGCATTTT.

The V and J genes are TRBV7-2 and TRBJ1-5; 8 nucleotides agree with TRBD1. V dropped 2 bases and J dropped 4; count of bases not matched to a gene: 7. In germline, CDR1 is SGHTA, CDR2 FQGNSA. The CDR3 loop spans 16 amino acids. Written as DNA, the CDR3 is TGTGCCAGCAGCTTATTTGGACAGGGACAGAATCAGCCCCAGCATTTT. It specifies CASSLFGQGQNQPQHF.

The V call is TRBV7-9, the J call TRBJ1-3; 7 bases map to TRBD1. Germline V lookup: CDR1 SEHNR, CDR2 FQNEAQ (reference sequence). The CDR3 contains 15 residues. Unmatched junction bases numbered 3, after V lost 0 bases and J lost 4 bases. This chain's CDR3 is CASSLATGWGNTIYF. The CDR3 nucleotides are TGTGCCAGCAGCTTAGCGACAGGGTGGGGAAACACCATATATTTT. Supplemented by reference TRBV7-9 and TRBJ1-3, the full variable domain reads DTGVSQNPRHKITKRGQNVTFRCDPISEHNRLYWYRQTLGQGPEFLTYFQNEAQLEKSRLLSDRFSAERPKGSFSTLEIQRTEQGDSAMYLCASSLATGWGNTIYFGEGSWLTVV.

J is TRBJ1-2 and V is TRBV3-1 (or the pseudogene TRBV3-2), with TRBD1 matching over 8 bases. The germline CDR1 and CDR2 sequences are LGHDT and YNNKEL (reference sequence). The CDR3 is 15 amino acids. The V gene end was trimmed by 4 bases and the J gene end by 7 bases; junction bases not matched to a gene: 11. CDR3 loop: CASSRRDRPPGGYTF. DNA for the CDR3: TGTGCCAGCAGCCGAAGGGACAGGCCGCCCGGTGGCTACACCTTC.

The count of this clone is one. This rearrangement joins TRBV28 to TRBJ2-1, with 8 positions matching TRBD2. There are 16 residues in the CDR3. The junction had 7 bases not matched to a gene; V was cut back by 1 base and J by 5 bases. The germline CDR1 and CDR2 sequences are MDHEN and SYDVKM. This CDR3 reads CASSLFSVAGNNEQFF. The CDR3, as DNA: TGTGCCAGCAGTTTATTTTCGGTAGCGGGGAACAATGAGCAGTTCTTC.

The V gene is TRBV2, the J gene TRBJ2-1, with TRBD1 as a possible D gene (5 bases). The CDR3 length is 13 residues. Germline lookup yields CDR1 SNHLY and CDR2 FYNNEI. V was shortened by 5 bases and J by 4 bases, with 9 bases between the two germline ends. Here the CDR3 reads CASSSDRYNEQFF. CDR3 nucleotide sequence: TGTGCCAGCAGTTCCGACAGATACAATGAGCAGTTCTTC.

This rearrangement joins TRBV5-6 to TRBJ2-1; no clear D gene. The CDR3 totals 12 residues. Germline V lookup: CDR1 SGHDT, CDR2 YYEEEE. Trimming shortened V by 2 bases and J by 7 bases, and 7 bases separated the two germline ends. The CDR3 sequence is CASSFLKNEQFF. CDR3 DNA: TGTGCCAGCAGCTTTCTAAAGAATGAGCAGTTCTTC.

The CDR3 DNA follows: TGTGCCAGCAGCCCCAGGGGGATTGGTGGCTACACCTTC. Encoded protein: CASSPRGIGGYTF. The gene calls are TRBV11-3 and TRBJ1-2; 7 nucleotides align to TRBD1. The CDR3 has 13 residues. Germline CDR1 is SGHNT and CDR2 is YENEEA. Unmatched junction bases numbered 7, after V lost 5 bases and J lost 7 bases.

This clone was detected once. The rearrangement links TRBV5-1 to TRBJ1-2; no clear D. The length of the CDR3 is 14 residues. Germline lookup yields CDR1 SGHRS and CDR2 YFSETQ. V shed 4 bases and J shed 6 bases, with 16 bases lying between them. The CDR3 loop reads CASSPVPGINGYTF. CDR3 DNA: TGCGCCAGCAGCCCAGTTCCGGGAATAAATGGCTACACCTTC.